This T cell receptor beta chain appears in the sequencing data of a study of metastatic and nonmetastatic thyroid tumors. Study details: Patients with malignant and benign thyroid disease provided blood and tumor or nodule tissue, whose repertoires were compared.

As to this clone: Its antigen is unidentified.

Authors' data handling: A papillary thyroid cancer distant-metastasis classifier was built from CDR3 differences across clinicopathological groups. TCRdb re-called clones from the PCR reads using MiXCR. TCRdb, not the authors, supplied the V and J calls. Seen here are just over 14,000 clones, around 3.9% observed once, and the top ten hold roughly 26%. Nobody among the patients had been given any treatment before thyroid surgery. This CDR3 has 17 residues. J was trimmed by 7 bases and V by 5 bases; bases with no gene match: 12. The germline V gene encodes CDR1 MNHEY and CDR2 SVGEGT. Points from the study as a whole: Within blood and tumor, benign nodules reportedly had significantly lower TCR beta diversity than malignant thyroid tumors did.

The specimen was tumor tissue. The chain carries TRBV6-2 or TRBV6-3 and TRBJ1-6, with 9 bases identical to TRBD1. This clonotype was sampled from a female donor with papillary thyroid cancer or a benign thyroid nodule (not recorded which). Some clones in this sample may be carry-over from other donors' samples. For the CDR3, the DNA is TGTGCCAGCAGTGTCGTCCTCCGTGACAGGGGGAATTCACCCCTCCACTTT. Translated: CASSVVLRDRGNSPLHF.